This entry lists 32 T cell receptor beta chains sequenced from one sample in a study of technical replicates of blood from several donors. TCRdb keeps only in-frame clones here, not all; method: immunoSEQ multiplex PCR. Of about 75,000 clones in the sample, around 97% are singletons; the top ten hold 0.18%. Sample: T cells isolated from PBMCs. Receptors originate from a human donor in good health.

The chain is built from TRBV14 and TRBJ2-3, with D maybe TRBD2 (6 bases). This CDR3 comprises 17 residues. V was cut by 4 bases and J by 4 bases, with 21 bases left in between. Germline V gene sequence: CDR1 SGHDN, CDR2 FVKESK. DNA of the CDR3: TGTGCCAGCAGCCGGAGTCCGGGACCACCGGGAGCAGATACGCAGTATTTT. It encodes CASSRSPGPPGADTQYF.

The chain links TRBV2 to TRBJ1-1, with D tentatively TRBD1 (6 bases). The germline V gene has CDR1 SNHLY and CDR2 FYNNEI. V was pared by 7 bases and J by 6 bases, with 12 bases between. The CDR3 loop spans 12 amino acids. The CDR3 spells CASNTGYPEAFF. The CDR3 nucleotides are TGTGCCAGCAATACAGGGTATCCTGAAGCTTTCTTT. Variable domain in full (rest from reference TRBV2 and TRBJ1-1): EPEVTQTPSHQVTQMGQEVILRCVPISNHLYFYWYRQILGQKVEFLVSFYNNEISEKSEIFDDQFSVERPDGSNFTLKIRSTKLEDSAMYFCASNTGYPEAFFGQGTRLTVV.

This clone was counted only a few times. This chain uses TRBV29-1 with TRBJ2-7, with 7 positions matching TRBD1. V lost 0 bases, J lost 0 bases, and 8 bases stayed unmatched. CDR3 size: 16 residues. Per germline, CDR1 SQVTM and CDR2 ANQGSEA. This chain's CDR3 is CSVEDGEGADSYEQYF. The CDR3 coding sequence is TGCAGCGTTGAAGATGGTGAGGGGGCCGACTCCTACGAGCAGTACTTC.

This sequence joins TRBV28 and TRBJ2-5; D might be TRBD1 (5 bases). Germline V gives CDR1 MDHEN, CDR2 SYDVKM. Deletions cut 2 bases from V and 5 bases from J, with 6 bases between. This CDR3 contains 12 residues. CDR3 coding DNA: TGTGCCAGCAGTTTAAGACAGGAGACCCAGTACTTC. It yields the protein CASSLRQETQYF.

This clone is labeled medium-sized. CDR3 in amino acids: CASSLSSAPYEQYF. Here the CDR3 DNA reads TGTGCCAGCAGTTTATCTAGCGCCCCCTACGAGCAGTACTTC. The chain recombines TRBV27 with TRBJ2-7; TRBD2 might be the D (5 bases). Germline CDR1 reads MNHEY; CDR2 reads SMNVEV (reference sequence). The V gene lost 0 bases and the J gene lost 2 bases, with 8 bases spanning the gap. This CDR3 spans 14 amino acids.

The rearrangement links TRBV28 to TRBJ1-1; 7 nucleotides line up with TRBD1. V trimming: 3 bases; J trimming: 0 bases; junction bases outside the gene matches: 4. Germline V gene sequence: CDR1 MDHEN, CDR2 SYDVKM. The length of the CDR3 is 15 residues. The CDR3 nucleotides read TGTGCCAGCAGTTTTAGGACAGGATTGAACACTGAAGCTTTCTTT. Its protein product is CASSFRTGLNTEAFF.

This rearrangement joins TRBV19 to TRBJ2-5; tentative D call: TRBD1 (5 bases). The CDR3 is 15 amino acids. Germline assignment: CDR1 LNHDA and CDR2 SQIVND (reference sequence). V was pared by 4 bases and J by 1 base, with 13 bases between. CDR3 nucleotides: TGTGCCAGTAGTAAAACCGAGGACACCCAAGAGACCCAGTACTTC. As protein: CASSKTEDTQETQYF.

The genes are TRBV4-2 and TRBJ2-3, with D possibly being TRBD2 (7 bases). This CDR3 spans 17 amino acids. Germline loops: CDR1 LGHNA, CDR2 YNFKEQ. V shed 0 bases and J shed 2 bases, with 15 bases lying between them. CDR3 nucleotide sequence: TGTGCCAGCAGCCAAGATGGTAGGGGGGGGGTCACAGATACGCAGTATTTT. Translating it yields CASSQDGRGGVTDTQYF.

This chain connects TRBV19 to TRBJ1-5, with 10 nucleotides matching TRBD1. Germline CDR1 is LNHDA and CDR2 is SQIVND (reference sequence). The CDR3 spans 14 residues. J was trimmed by 11 bases and V by 3 bases; bases with no gene match: 7. CDR3 DNA sequence: TGTGCCAGTAGTATTTGGGACAGGGGACTTTCCCAGCATTTT. This translates into CASSIWDRGLSQHF.

CDR3 in DNA: TGTGCCAGTACCCCGGGACAGTTCTACAATGAGCAGTTCTTC. This translates into CASTPGQFYNEQFF. The chain is built from TRBV19 and TRBJ2-1; 7 bases fit TRBD1. Per germline, CDR1 LNHDA and CDR2 SQIVND (reference sequence). The V segment lost 7 bases and the J segment 3 bases; nucleotides outside the gene matches: 6. The CDR3 is 14 residues long.

The chain carries TRBV28 and TRBJ1-5, with D unresolved. This CDR3 is built from 12 residues. Germline CDR1 reads MDHEN; CDR2 reads SYDVKM. V was shortened by 3 bases and J by 6 bases, with 6 bases between the two germline ends. The DNA for the CDR3 is TGTGCCAGCAGTTTTCCCCTTCAGCCCCAGCATTTT. Its translation is CASSFPLQPQHF.

This clone was detected only once. This chain links TRBV6-1 with TRBJ2-2; D possibly corresponds to TRBD2 (6 bases). Germline loops: CDR1 MNHNS, CDR2 SASEGT. The ends were cut back, 7 bases at V and 2 bases at J, with 11 bases in the middle. The length of the CDR3 is 14 residues. CDR3 sequence reads: CASKVSGNTGELFF. The CDR3 nucleotides read TGTGCCAGCAAAGTTAGCGGAAACACCGGGGAGCTGTTTTTT.

The genes are TRBV5-1 and TRBJ2-7, with 9 nucleotides matching TRBD1. The ends lost 4 bases at V and 2 bases at J; junction bases unmatched: 4. CDR3 length equals 14 residues. From germline, CDR1 is SGHRS and CDR2 YFSETQ. CDR3 DNA sequence: TGCGCCAGCAGCAACGGGGACAGGGCCTACGAGCAGTACTTC. As protein: CASSNGDRAYEQYF.

This chain uses TRBV6-6 with TRBJ1-2, with D perhaps TRBD1 (6 bases). Trimming left V 2 bases short and J 7 bases short, with 17 bases between. The germline V gene has CDR1 MNHNY and CDR2 SVGAGI (reference sequence). The CDR3 is 15 amino acids. CDR3 bases: TGTGCCAGCAGTTACAGTGCACAGGGAGAATTTGGCTACACCTTC. Residues: CASSYSAQGEFGYTF.

The chain employs TRBV6-5 and TRBJ2-6; D is possibly TRBD2 (6 bases). Trimming cost V 2 bases and J 6 bases, with 11 bases left between them. CDR1 is MNHEY, CDR2 SVGAGI, per germline. The CDR3 is 15 residues long. CDR3 protein: CASSYAGMEANVLTF. CDR3 DNA sequence: TGTGCCAGCAGTTACGCGGGAATGGAGGCCAACGTCCTGACTTTC.

This clone appeared a single time. CDR3 in amino acids: CAISETGQGAGGNTIYF. The CDR3 bases are TGTGCCATCAGTGAAACCGGGCAAGGGGCCGGTGGAAACACCATATATTTT. J is TRBJ1-3 and V is TRBV10-3, with a possible D match to TRBD1 (5 bases). This CDR3 spans 17 amino acids. Germline V gives CDR1 ENHRY, CDR2 SYGVKD. V gave up 3 bases and J gave up 3 bases, with 18 bases separating them.

V is TRBV28 and J is TRBJ2-1; TRBD2 might be the D (5 bases). The length of the CDR3 is 14 residues. The V end lost 7 bases, the J end lost 9 bases, and 19 bases lay between the germline ends. Per the germline V gene, CDR1 is MDHEN and CDR2 is SYDVKM. CDR3 in amino acids: CASTLVRLGSEQFF. In nucleotides, the CDR3 is TGTGCCAGCACCCTCGTACGTCTGGGGAGTGAGCAGTTCTTC.

V is TRBV6-1 and J is TRBJ1-2, with 7 nucleotides matching TRBD1. Germline-derived CDR1 and CDR2 are MNHNS and SASEGT. J lost 5 bases, V lost 3 bases, and 9 bases had no gene match. The CDR3 is 15 residues long. Here the CDR3 reads CASSDLGQAWYGYTF. The CDR3 coding sequence is TGTGCCAGCAGTGACCTAGGACAGGCATGGTATGGCTACACCTTC.

The chain links TRBV10-3 to TRBJ1-5; 8 positions agree with TRBD1. The CDR3 is 17 amino acids. Germline loops: CDR1 ENHRY, CDR2 SYGVKD. V lost 2 bases to trimming and J lost 7 bases; unmatched junction nucleotides: 13. CDR3 nucleotide sequence: TGTGCCATCAGTGAGGGATTGGGGCCAGGGGGCGGGCAGCCCCAGCATTTT. This sequence encodes CAISEGLGPGGGQPQHF.

The J gene is TRBJ1-2, the V gene TRBV18; D might be TRBD1 (6 bases). This CDR3 comprises 14 residues. CDR1 and CDR2 (germline): KGHSH, LQKENI. Trimming shortened V by 2 bases and J by 6 bases, and 13 bases separated the two germline ends. The CDR3 nucleotides are TGTGCCAGCTCACCATACAGGGTAGAGGATGGCTACACCTTC. Encoded protein: CASSPYRVEDGYTF.

J is TRBJ1-5 and V is TRBV23-1, with TRBD1 matching 10 bases. TRBV23-1 is flagged as an ORF with uncertain function. Losses at the gene ends were 4 bases for V and 0 bases for J; bases not matched to a gene: 18. This CDR3 is built from 21 residues. CDR3 nucleotide sequence: TGCGCCAGCAGTCTCATCCGACAGGGGGCTTGCGGTACGCTTAGCAATCAGCCCCAGCATTTT. Translated: CASSLIRQGACGTLSNQPQHF.

This rearrangement joins TRBV7-9 to TRBJ2-3; 12 positions agree with TRBD1. In germline, CDR1 is SEHNR, CDR2 FQNEAQ (reference sequence). CDR3 length: 17 amino acids. V gave up 5 bases and J gave up 5 bases; unmatched junction bases: 11. CDR3 coding DNA: TGTGCCAGCAGCCCCCCGGGACAGGGGGCCTCCCTAGATACGCAGTATTTT. It is translated as CASSPPGQGASLDTQYF.

The genes are TRBV5-1 and TRBJ1-2; D possibly corresponds to TRBD1 (6 bases). In germline, CDR1 is SGHRS, CDR2 YFSETQ. This CDR3 has 15 amino acids. The V and J ends lost 3 bases and 4 bases respectively, with 16 bases between them. CDR3 protein: CASSYSTGGSYGYTF. Here the CDR3 DNA reads TGCGCCAGCAGCTACTCGACAGGAGGTTCCTATGGCTACACCTTC.

This chain connects TRBV30 to TRBJ2-5; D unresolved. V lost 4 bases, J lost 0 bases, and 6 bases lay in between. The CDR3 spans 12 residues. Germline V gene sequence: CDR1 GTSNPN, CDR2 SVGIG (reference sequence). The CDR3 DNA reads as TGTGCCTGGACCCAGAACCAAGAGACCCAGTACTTC. Protein product: CAWTQNQETQYF.

Notes on this clone: At one boundary the junction diverges from the germline segment, which might be a read error. V gene TRBV19 combines with J gene TRBJ1-2; TRBD1 matches 7 bases. CDR3 length: 13 residues. The germline V gene encodes CDR1 LNHDA and CDR2 SQIVND (reference sequence). The CDR3 DNA reads TGTGCCAGTCAAAGGACAGGAGGTTATGGCAGAGCCTTC. The encoded protein is CASQRTGGYGRAF.

V is TRBV28 and J is TRBJ2-3; D is perhaps TRBD2 (6 bases). Per germline, CDR1 MDHEN and CDR2 SYDVKM. Trimming pared 3 bases from V and 1 base from J, leaving 17 bases between. The CDR3 contains 17 residues. The CDR3 is CASSLPGGGEGTDTQYF. The CDR3 DNA follows: TGTGCCAGCAGTTTGCCCGGGGGAGGAGAGGGCACAGATACGCAGTATTTT. Together with reference TRBV28 and TRBJ2-3, the CDR3 gives the full variable domain: DVKVTQSSRYLVKRTGEKVFLECVQDMDHENMFWYRQDPGLGLRLIYFSYDVKMKEKGDIPEGYSVSREKKERFSLILESASTNQTSMYLCASSLPGGGEGTDTQYFGPGTRLTVL.

The chain is built from TRBV13 and TRBJ1-1; a possible D gene is TRBD1 (5 bases). This CDR3 is built from 14 residues. V lost 0 bases and J 3 bases, leaving 8 bases between the germline ends. Germline CDR1 is PRHDT and CDR2 is FYEKMQ (reference sequence). CDR3 amino acids: CASSLGGADTEAFF. CDR3 DNA sequence: TGTGCCAGCAGCTTAGGTGGGGCCGACACTGAAGCTTTCTTT.

This clone was detected a few times. V and J are TRBV6-5 and TRBJ1-3; D is uncertain. V was trimmed by 2 bases and J by 4 bases, leaving 9 bases between them. The CDR3 runs to 14 residues. Germline V gene sequence: CDR1 MNHEY, CDR2 SVGAGI. CDR3 nucleotide sequence: TGTGCCAGCAGTTACGGACTGCGGGGAAACACCATATATTTT. It codes for CASSYGLRGNTIYF.

The V call is TRBV5-1, the J call TRBJ2-5; 8 nucleotides match TRBD2. Losses at the gene ends were 1 base for V and 1 base for J; bases not matched to a gene: 9. The CDR3 spans 17 residues. CDR1 and CDR2 from the germline V gene are SGHRS and YFSETQ. The CDR3 protein is CASSLTAKTSGQETQYF. CDR3 coding DNA: TGCGCCAGCAGCTTGACCGCGAAAACTAGCGGCCAAGAGACCCAGTACTTC.

This clone was seen a single time. The rearrangement joins TRBV5-4 to TRBJ1-1; tentative D call: TRBD1 (5 bases). From germline, CDR1 is SGHNT and CDR2 YYREEE (reference sequence). The length of the CDR3 is 14 residues. Trimming removed 2 bases at V and 5 bases at J, with 13 bases between. The DNA of the CDR3 is TGTGCCAGCAGCTTAGATCCAGGGAATACTGAAGCTTTCTTT. Protein: CASSLDPGNTEAFF.

The chain recombines TRBV4-1 with TRBJ1-3; no reliable D call. Germline assignment: CDR1 MGHRA and CDR2 YSYEKL. V was clipped by 2 bases and J by 4 bases, with 9 bases between them. The CDR3 contains 14 residues. The CDR3 nucleotides are TGCGCCAGCAGCCAATTTCCTGAGGGAAACACCATATATTTT. Translating gives CASSQFPEGNTIYF.

J is TRBJ1-1 and V is TRBV4-1; D unclear. V lost 1 base and J lost 4, with 10 bases in between. Germline V lookup: CDR1 MGHRA, CDR2 YSYEKL. The CDR3 totals 14 residues. The CDR3 sequence is CASSQVGRGTEAFF. Here the CDR3 DNA reads TGCGCCAGCAGCCAAGTCGGAAGAGGCACTGAAGCTTTCTTT.